The 17 T cell receptor beta chains below come from one sample, sequenced in a study of STAT5B mutations in CD4+ large granular lymphocyte leukemia. Sequenced by immunoSEQ multiplex PCR; TCRdb stores in-frame clones only, minus some. The sample records tens of thousands of clones, less than 80% being singletons. The sample was CD4+ T cells from blood buffy coats. These receptors originate from a human donor in good health.

The J gene is TRBJ1-1, the V gene TRBV11-2; D is perhaps TRBD1 (5 bases). The CDR3 covers 13 residues. CDR1 and CDR2 (germline): SGHAT, FQNNGV. The germline V and J ends were trimmed by 1 base and 10 bases, with 13 bases remaining between them. The CDR3 bases are TGTGCCAGCAGCTTAGCCGGGGCCCAGGGAGCTTTCTTT. It codes for CASSLAGAQGAFF.

This clone was detected a few times. The CDR3 sequence is CASRENTGELFF. CDR3 coding DNA: TGTGCCAGCAGGGAAAACACCGGGGAGCTGTTTTTT. The V gene is TRBV25-1, the J gene TRBJ2-2; D ambiguous. CDR1 MGHDK and CDR2 SYGVNS come from the germline V gene. There are 12 residues in the CDR3. Trimming took off 6 bases at V and 2 bases at J, with 4 bases between the two ends.

The chain uses TRBV29-1 and TRBJ1-1, with D possibly matching TRBD1 (6 bases). The germline V and J ends were trimmed by 4 bases and 1 base, with 25 bases remaining between them. Per germline, CDR1 SQVTM and CDR2 ANQGSEA. The CDR3 is 18 residues long. The CDR3 nucleotides are TGCAGCGTTGTTGGACAACACCGGGACAACTCAGGGAACACTGAAGCTTTCTTT. It is translated as CSVVGQHRDNSGNTEAFF.

The chain couples TRBV7-8 to TRBJ2-5; 7 bases map to TRBD1. Germline values: CDR1 SGHVS, CDR2 FQNEAQ. The CDR3 totals 14 residues. The V gene end was trimmed by 5 bases and the J gene end by 5 bases; junction bases not matched to a gene: 8. The CDR3 spells CASSRGTVGETQYF. For the CDR3, the DNA is TGTGCCAGCAGCCGAGGGACAGTCGGGGAGACCCAGTACTTC.

The CDR3 spells CASSQGAGGVFVTEAFF. As DNA, the CDR3 is TGCGCCAGCAGCCAAGGGGCAGGGGGCGTTTTCGTCACTGAAGCTTTCTTT. V usage is TRBV4-1 and J usage is TRBJ1-1; TRBD1 matches at 8 bases. J gave up 4 bases and V 1 base, and 11 bases lay outside the gene matches. This CDR3 is 17 amino acids long. CDR1 is MGHRA, CDR2 YSYEKL, per germline.

The J gene is TRBJ1-5, the V gene TRBV5-1, with TRBD1 matching over 9 bases. From germline, CDR1 is SGHRS and CDR2 YFSETQ. V was pared by 0 bases and J by 3 bases, with 10 bases of the junction left unmatched. The CDR3 totals 18 residues. CDR3 loop: CASSLDPSGTGNNQPQHF. The CDR3 nucleotides read TGCGCCAGCAGCTTGGACCCCTCCGGGACAGGGAACAATCAGCCCCAGCATTTT.

The chain is built from TRBV2 and TRBJ1-2; D not resolved. Germline CDR1 reads SNHLY; CDR2 reads FYNNEI. The CDR3 is 13 amino acids. V lost 6 bases, J lost 7 bases, and 15 bases lay in between. CDR3 in DNA: TGTGCCAGCAGGGATACAGTAGGTCCTGGCTACACCTTC. Protein: CASRDTVGPGYTF.

The chain recombines TRBV19 with TRBJ1-1; 7 nucleotides match TRBD1. V lost 5 bases and J lost 4; bases outside the gene matches: 10. CDR1 and CDR2 (germline): LNHDA, SQIVND (reference sequence). The CDR3 totals 15 residues. CDR3 nucleotide sequence: TGTGCCAGTAGTGATACAGGGGCCGCGGGCACTGAAGCTTTCTTT. It specifies CASSDTGAAGTEAFF.

This clone was detected once. The rearrangement joins TRBV9 to TRBJ2-3; D is perhaps TRBD2 (5 bases). V shed 0 bases and J shed 1 base, with 9 bases lying between them. Germline V gene data show CDR1 as SGDLS and CDR2 as YYNGEE. The CDR3 runs 15 residues. The CDR3 nucleotides read TGTGCCAGCAGCGTAGCCGTACTAGGCACAGATACGCAGTATTTT. This encodes CASSVAVLGTDTQYF.

The CDR3: CASSFLLGGGLAGYTF. The CDR3 region has the DNA TGTGCCAGCAGTTTTTTATTGGGTGGGGGTTTGGCTGGCTACACCTTC. J is TRBJ1-2 and V is TRBV28; the D gene is possibly TRBD1 (5 bases). Trimming pared 3 bases from V and 7 bases from J, leaving 21 bases between. The CDR3 runs 16 residues. Looked up from germline, CDR1 is MDHEN and CDR2 is SYDVKM.

This clone came up a few times. Here the CDR3 reads CASSPPGNQETQYF. CDR3 nucleotide sequence: TGTGCCAGCTCACCACCGGGAAACCAAGAGACCCAGTACTTC. The gene calls are TRBV18 and TRBJ2-5; D is undetermined. The V gene's germline CDR1 is KGHSH and CDR2 LQKENI. V lost 0 bases, J lost 0 bases, and 5 bases lay in between. The CDR3 has 14 residues.

This clone appeared a few times. V usage is TRBV7-9 and J usage is TRBJ1-2; TRBD1 aligns across 8 bases. The CDR3 length is 15 residues. V gave up 4 bases and J gave up 4 bases; unmatched junction bases: 8. CDR1 SEHNR and CDR2 FQNEAQ come from the germline V gene (reference sequence). CDR3 sequence: CASSSQDRVSYGYTF. The CDR3 DNA follows: TGTGCCAGCAGCTCGCAGGACAGGGTTTCCTATGGCTACACCTTC.

V gene TRBV4-1 combines with J gene TRBJ1-1, with D possibly matching TRBD1 (6 bases). The CDR3 covers 14 residues. V lost 8 bases and J 5 bases, leaving 18 bases between the germline ends. The V gene's germline CDR1 is MGHRA and CDR2 YSYEKL. For the CDR3, the DNA is TGCGCCAGCCGAGGGTTCGGGGGCGGGACTGAAGCTTTCTTT. It encodes CASRGFGGGTEAFF.

This clone was seen more than once but under ten times. The chain employs TRBV4-2 and TRBJ2-1; 8 bases line up with TRBD2. CDR1 LGHNA and CDR2 YNFKEQ come from the germline V gene. The CDR3 is made up of 16 amino acids. Trimming took 0 bases from V and 3 from J; bases not matched to a gene: 4. The CDR3 loop is CASSQDERGNYNEQFF. The CDR3 nucleotides are TGTGCCAGCAGCCAAGACGAGCGGGGGAACTACAATGAGCAGTTCTTC.

The J gene is TRBJ2-1, the V gene TRBV11-2; D is uncertain. V was pared by 3 bases and J by 4 bases, with 13 bases between. The CDR3 spans 15 residues. Germline loops: CDR1 SGHAT, CDR2 FQNNGV. DNA for the CDR3: TGTGCCAGCAGCTTGAAAAGGGTGGCTTACAATGAGCAGTTCTTC. Translating it yields CASSLKRVAYNEQFF.

In this sample, this clone turned up a few times. V and J are TRBV6-1 and TRBJ1-1; possible D gene TRBD1, 6 bases. The germline V gene encodes CDR1 MNHNS and CDR2 SASEGT. The V end was cut by 7 bases, the J end by 4 bases, with 16 bases between. The CDR3 has 14 residues. CDR3 coding DNA: TGTGCCAGCATAAGTAACAGGGTGGGCACTGAAGCTTTCTTT. Its translation: CASISNRVGTEAFF.

This clone turned up a few times. V usage is TRBV9 and J usage is TRBJ2-5, with D possibly matching TRBD1 (5 bases). The ends were cut back, 3 bases at V and 1 base at J, with 13 bases in the middle. The CDR3 covers 15 residues. CDR1 is SGDLS, CDR2 YYNGEE, per germline. The CDR3 sequence is CASSEPGAGQETQYF. CDR3 sequence (DNA): TGTGCCAGCAGCGAGCCTGGGGCAGGCCAAGAGACCCAGTACTTC.